This T cell receptor (beta chain) was identified during a study of blood T cell repertoires in COVID-19. Study as a whole: The United States, Italy and Spain provided the acute and convalescent COVID-19 samples. Sources were T cells, B-cell-depleted T cells, or PBMCs; the material itself was cDNA or gDNA.

One Seattle source followed patients from active infection through their disease course. In the original analysis: How many nucleated cells were present was estimated from reference gene primer amplification. The assay was immunoSEQ multiplex PCR, and TCRdb's table has in-frame clones only and misses some. For V, J and clone size, that table is used; D and trimming come from the DNA. The top ten clones hold roughly 5% of a sample with tens of thousands of clones, roughly 90% of them seen once. This TCR was sampled from a man aged 60-69 years with COVID-19, enrolled during active disease. The material sequenced was peripheral blood.

The CDR3 DNA reads as TGTGCCAGCAGTGAGCCAGGGTCTGGCGAGCAGTACTTC. It yields the protein CASSEPGSGEQYF. The rearrangement joins TRBV6-1 to TRBJ2-7; a weak D match, TRBD1 (5 bases). V shed 3 bases and J shed 6 bases, with 12 bases lying between them. This CDR3 is 13 amino acids long. Germline loops: CDR1 MNHNS, CDR2 SASEGT.